The 11 T cell receptor beta chains reported below all come from one sample, sequenced in a study of T-cell reconstitution after alpha-beta-depleted transplantation in children. For TCRbeta, the library was prepared with unique molecular identifiers. TCRdb reanalysed the PCR reads using MiXCR and keeps one entry per CDR3 protein. The repertoire holds approximately 590,000 distinct CDR3 sequences, with approximately 10% as singletons. The source material was PBMCs from the stem cell graft donor, sampled from the stem cell graft. The receptors here all came from a human donor who donated a stem cell graft to a child with acute myeloid leukemia.

This clonotype was counted between two and nine times. The chain joins TRBV6-6 to TRBJ1-1, with TRBD1 as a possible D gene (5 bases). The CDR3 is 13 residues long. V dropped 0 bases and J dropped 10 bases, with 12 bases sitting between them. The V gene's germline CDR1 is MNHNY and CDR2 SVGAGI (reference sequence). In DNA form, the CDR3 reads TGTGCCAGCAGTTACTCGGGACCCCAGGGAGCTTTCTTT. Translated: CASSYSGPQGAFF.

This clonotype was observed many times. This chain uses TRBV20-1 with TRBJ2-7; TRBD1 matches at 9 bases. The V gene end was trimmed by 0 bases and the J gene end by 6 bases; junction bases not matched to a gene: 9. Germline assignment: CDR1 DFQATT and CDR2 SNEGSKA (reference sequence). The CDR3 is made up of 15 amino acids. The CDR3 nucleotides are TGCAGTGCTAGAGATCAAAACAGGGGGCTGTCCGAGCAGTACTTC. It encodes CSARDQNRGLSEQYF.

To note about this clonotype: This may arise from a read error, as a much more abundant clone is one base away. V is TRBV7-2 and J is TRBJ2-7, with unresolved D. Germline-derived CDR1 and CDR2 are SGHTA and FQGNSA. V shed 8 bases and J shed 4 bases, with 12 bases lying between them. The CDR3 is 12 residues long. The CDR3 DNA reads as TGTGCCAGCCAGTGGATGGTTTACGAGCAGTACTTC. It yields the protein CASQWMVYEQYF.

This clonotype was recorded at least ten times. V usage is TRBV7-2 and J usage is TRBJ2-3; D gene ambiguous. The CDR3 is 16 amino acids. V lost 5 bases, J lost 2 bases, and 17 bases lay in between. CDR1 and CDR2 from the germline V gene are SGHTA and FQGNSA. The CDR3 is CASSPSAQIPTDTQYF. The CDR3 region has the DNA TGTGCCAGCAGCCCCTCGGCTCAGATCCCCACAGATACGCAGTATTTT. Full variable domain (outside the CDR3, taken from reference TRBV7-2 and TRBJ2-3): GAGVSQSPSNKVTEKGKDVELRCDPISGHTALYWYRQSLGQGLEFLIYFQGNSAPDKSGLPSDRFSAERTGGSVSTLTIQRTQQEDSAVYLCASSPSAQIPTDTQYFGPGTRLTVL.

The chain employs TRBV20-1 and TRBJ2-7; the match to TRBD2 covers 8 bases. Germline V gene lookup returns CDR1 DFQATT and CDR2 SNEGSKA (reference sequence). V gave up 4 bases and J gave up 2 bases; unmatched junction bases: 10. This CDR3 has 15 residues. The CDR3 DNA follows: TGCAGTGCTACACCTAGCGGGCCCCTTACCTACGAGCAGTACTTC. This translates into CSATPSGPLTYEQYF.

This clonotype was seen more than once but under ten times. The chain is built from TRBV4-2 and TRBJ1-2, with TRBD1 identical over 8 bases. V lost 5 bases, J lost 8 bases, and 16 bases stayed unmatched. This CDR3 is 16 amino acids long. The germline CDR1 and CDR2 sequences are LGHNA and YNFKEQ. CDR3 in amino acids: CASSGRTGTGSMGYTF. DNA for the CDR3: TGTGCCAGCAGCGGAAGAACCGGGACAGGATCGATGGGCTACACCTTC.

At least ten counts were recorded for this clonotype. J is TRBJ2-2 and V is TRBV6-2 or TRBV6-3; 10 nucleotides match TRBD1. Germline CDR1 MNHEY, CDR2 SVGEGT. Losses at the gene ends were 6 bases for V and 0 bases for J; bases not matched to a gene: 10. CDR3 length equals 18 residues. The CDR3 sequence: CASRPGTGAPTNTGELFF. For the CDR3, the DNA is TGTGCCAGCAGACCCGGGACAGGGGCACCTACGAACACCGGGGAGCTGTTTTTT.

There are many counts of this clonotype. The rearrangement links TRBV7-2 to TRBJ2-3; D gene unclear. Trimming pared 1 base from V and 2 bases from J, leaving 7 bases between. In germline, CDR1 is SGHTA, CDR2 FQGNSA. The length of the CDR3 is 14 residues. In DNA, the CDR3 is TGTGCCAGCAGCTTAGTTACCTTCACAGATACGCAGTATTTT. It translates to CASSLVTFTDTQYF.

This clonotype was detected only a few times. V gene TRBV29-1 combines with J gene TRBJ1-2, with D perhaps TRBD1 (5 bases). Germline CDR1 reads SQVTM; CDR2 reads ANQGSEA. The CDR3 extends over 16 amino acids. The V end was cut by 3 bases, the J end by 3 bases, with 20 bases between. CDR3: CSVDRWAGKEDYGYTF. CDR3 bases: TGCAGCGTTGACCGGTGGGCAGGGAAGGAGGACTATGGCTACACCTTC.

This clonotype was recorded many times. The CDR3 here is CASGGSNNSPLHF. CDR3 DNA: TGTGCCAGCGGGGGCTCGAATAATTCACCCCTCCACTTT. This sequence joins TRBV12-3 or TRBV12-4 and TRBJ1-6; D is perhaps TRBD1 (6 bases). Trimming shortened V by 8 bases and J by 5 bases, and 10 bases separated the two germline ends. The CDR3 covers 13 residues.

The sample holds many counts of this clonotype. The junction differs from germline at one of its ends, possibly a read error. This chain links TRBV6-5 with TRBJ1-2; the match to TRBD1 covers 8 bases. Germline-derived CDR1 and CDR2 are MNHEY and SVGAGI. The CDR3 loop spans 13 amino acids. CDR3 DNA: TGTGCCAGCAGTTACGGGGAGGCAGGGGGCTCCAGCTTC. It encodes CASSYGEAGGSSF.